This TCR beta chain was sequenced in a study of blood T cell repertoires in COVID-19. In the study overall: Italy, Spain and the United States were the sources of the convalescent and acute COVID-19 samples.

Some clones are missing from TCRdb's copy, which holds only in-frame ones; the method was immunoSEQ multiplex PCR. The table has about 45,000 clones, about 80% seen once; the top ten hold roughly 20%. Trimming took 6 bases from V and 2 from J; bases not matched to a gene: 4. This CDR3 is built from 15 residues. Germline V lookup: CDR1 MNHEY, CDR2 SVGAGI. The J gene is TRBJ1-6, the V gene TRBV6-5; 7 positions match TRBD1. The sequence derives from a man between 65 and 85 years old with acute or convalescent COVID-19. The sequencing sample was made of peripheral blood. The chain's CDR3 is CASRDRRTYNSPLHF. The CDR3 DNA is TGTGCCAGCAGGGACAGGCGGACCTATAATTCACCCCTCCACTTT.